The 20 T cell receptor beta chains presented below share a single source sample, sequenced in a study of T cells after yellow fever vaccination. TCRdb used MiXCR to reprocess the 5' RACE reads, holding one entry per CDR3 protein. This sample yields more than 300,000 distinct CDR3 sequences, of which around a tenth are seen a single time; 3% to 3.5% belongs to the top ten. The sequencing used CD4+ T cells sorted from PBMCs, collected 45 days after the yellow fever booster vaccination. These TCRs come from a man younger than 30 who received the YFV17D yellow fever vaccine.

This clonotype was observed many times. This chain links TRBV4-3 with TRBJ2-2, with D perhaps TRBD1 or TRBD2 (5 bases each). Between the trimmed V and J ends, which lost 1 base and 7 bases, there was a span of 16 bases. In germline, CDR1 is LGHNA, CDR2 YSLEER. CDR3 length: 16 residues. CDR3 amino acids: CASSQASRLRGGELFF. CDR3 DNA: TGCGCCAGCAGCCAAGCATCCCGTCTGAGGGGCGGGGAGCTGTTTTTT.

There are a few counts of this clonotype. The chain is built from TRBV19 and TRBJ1-1, with a tentative D call TRBD1 (5 bases). CDR3 length: 13 residues. The V and J ends lost 7 bases and 4 bases respectively, with 13 bases between them. The V gene's germline CDR1 is LNHDA and CDR2 SQIVND (reference sequence). In DNA, the CDR3 is TGTGCCAGTACTTCCCGTCAGGGCACTGAAGCTTTCTTT. It codes for CASTSRQGTEAFF.

The V call is TRBV12-3 or TRBV12-4, the J call TRBJ2-3; perhaps D is TRBD1 or TRBD2 (5 bases each). V was pared by 2 bases and J by 4 bases, with 16 bases between. CDR3 length: 16 amino acids. In DNA, the CDR3 is TGTGCCAGCAGTTTAACCGGGACGCCCGCAGCAGATACGCAGTATTTT. It yields the protein CASSLTGTPAADTQYF.

This clonotype was seen a few times. The J gene is TRBJ2-7, the V gene TRBV20-1, with 9 bases identical to TRBD1. Germline V CDR1 and CDR2: DFQATT, SNEGSKA (reference sequence). Trimming at V came to 6 bases and at J to 0 bases, leaving 6 bases not matched to a gene. The CDR3 has 14 amino acids. The DNA of the CDR3 is TGCAGTGCACTAGACAGGGGGAGCTCCTACGAGCAGTACGTC. It specifies CSALDRGSSYEQYV.

The chain links TRBV6-4 to TRBJ1-1; D perhaps matches TRBD1 (6 bases). The CDR3 spans 15 residues. Germline values: CDR1 MRHNA, CDR2 SNTAGT. The V gene lost 6 bases and the J gene lost 3 bases, with 17 bases spanning the gap. The CDR3 DNA sequence: TGTGCCAGCAGACCCAGGGGCAGTAGGGACACTGAAGCTTTCTTT. Amino acid sequence: CASRPRGSRDTEAFF.

The table lists this clonotype with many counts. The V call is TRBV10-3, the J call TRBJ2-7, with TRBD1 matching 9 bases. CDR3 length equals 15 residues. J lost 5 bases, V lost 3 bases, and 8 bases had no gene match. Germline-derived CDR1 and CDR2 are ENHRY and SYGVKD. In DNA, the CDR3 is TGTGCCATCAGTGAACCGGGACAGGGATCGGACGAGCAGTACGTC. This gives the protein CAISEPGQGSDEQYV.

This clonotype was found a few times. The V and J genes are TRBV12-3 or TRBV12-4 and TRBJ2-1; TRBD1 aligns across 7 bases. V lost 7 bases and J lost 9; bases outside the gene matches: 9. There are 13 residues in the CDR3. CDR3 sequence (DNA): TGTGCCAGCATAGTATTCGCAGGGGGTGAGCAGTTCTTC. Translating it yields CASIVFAGGEQFF.

This clonotype was seen more than once but under ten times. The chain combines TRBV20-1 with TRBJ2-2, with 8 bases matching TRBD2. The length of the CDR3 is 15 residues. Germline values: CDR1 DFQATT, CDR2 SNEGSKA (reference sequence). J lost 5 bases, V lost 6 bases, and 11 bases had no gene match. Written as DNA, the CDR3 is TGCAGTGCAGGATCTAGCGGGCGAACGACCGGGGAGCTGTTTTTT. Protein: CSAGSSGRTTGELFF.

This rearrangement joins TRBV2 to TRBJ2-4; D is perhaps TRBD1 or TRBD2 (5 bases each). Trimming removed 7 bases at V and 8 bases at J, with 12 bases between. Germline values: CDR1 SNHLY, CDR2 FYNNEI. This CDR3 spans 12 amino acids. The CDR3: CASTPGGDIQYF. In nucleotides, the CDR3 is TGTGCCAGCACGCCTGGGGGAGACATTCAGTACTTC.

The rearrangement links TRBV7-2 to TRBJ2-4; a weak D match, TRBD2 (5 bases). This CDR3 is built from 18 residues. Germline V gene data show CDR1 as SGHTA and CDR2 as FQGNSA. Trimming stripped 4 bases from V and 9 bases from J, with 28 bases between. The CDR3 protein is CASSSDVFAIPQSGIQYF. DNA of the CDR3: TGTGCCAGCAGCTCGGACGTATTCGCAATTCCCCAAAGCGGCATTCAGTACTTC.

The chain couples TRBV20-1 to TRBJ2-2; D gene ambiguous. The CDR3 contains 12 residues. Germline CDR1 and CDR2: DFQATT and SNEGSKA (reference sequence). V was clipped by 3 bases and J by 3 bases, with 5 bases between them. The CDR3: CSASAYTGELFF. DNA for the CDR3: TGCAGTGCTAGCGCGTACACCGGGGAGCTGTTTTTT.

CDR3 DNA: TGTGCCAGCAGTTCGCCCACCGGGACAGGGTCATACGAGCAGTACTTC. This encodes CASSSPTGTGSYEQYF. The chain has TRBV28 and TRBJ2-7; 9 positions agree with TRBD1. In germline, CDR1 is MDHEN, CDR2 SYDVKM. After removal of 4 bases from V and 4 bases from J, the junction contained 11 bases not matched to a gene. The length of the CDR3 is 16 residues.

The V gene is TRBV20-1, the J gene TRBJ1-5; D remains ambiguous. CDR3 length: 14 amino acids. The V end was cut by 3 bases, the J end by 2 bases, with 11 bases between. Germline V lookup: CDR1 DFQATT, CDR2 SNEGSKA (reference sequence). The CDR3 nucleotides are TGCAGTGCTAGTTGGAGGGCTGGCAATCAGCCCCAGCATTTT. Its protein is CSASWRAGNQPQHF.

The table lists this clonotype with a few counts. This sequence joins TRBV7-2 and TRBJ1-5, with TRBD1 matching over 10 bases. The V gene's germline CDR1 is SGHTA and CDR2 FQGNSA. Unmatched junction bases numbered 10, after V lost 2 bases and J lost 0 bases. The length of the CDR3 is 19 residues. The CDR3 coding sequence is TGTGCCAGCAGCTTATCCAGGACAGGGGGTGCGTATAGCAATCAGCCCCAGCATTTT. Its protein is CASSLSRTGGAYSNQPQHF.

The chain carries TRBV2 and TRBJ2-5, with unresolved D. The ends were cut back, 9 bases at V and 5 bases at J, with 10 bases in the middle. From germline, CDR1 is SNHLY and CDR2 FYNNEI. This CDR3 has 11 amino acids. The CDR3 region has the DNA TGTGCCAGGGTTATCGGGGAGACCCAGTACTTC. It specifies CARVIGETQYF.

This clonotype was counted many times. The chain combines TRBV23-1 with TRBJ2-6; 9 bases are shared with TRBD1. TRBV23-1 is an ORF for which the function is uncertain. There are 14 residues in the CDR3. The junction had 11 bases not matched to a gene; V was cut back by 2 bases and J by 18 bases. As DNA, the CDR3 is TGCGCCAGCAGTCAAGCGCCACAGAGGACAGGGGCGACTTTC. This sequence encodes CASSQAPQRTGATF.

In DNA form, the CDR3 reads TGTGCCAGCAGCCCCCGGACAGGGCCGGCCTATGGCTACACCTTC. It codes for CASSPRTGPAYGYTF. This sequence joins TRBV28 and TRBJ1-2, with 8 bases fitting TRBD1. The CDR3 sequence is 15 residues long. V trimming: 6 bases; J trimming: 4 bases; junction bases outside the gene matches: 10. Per the germline V gene, CDR1 is MDHEN and CDR2 is SYDVKM.

The chain uses TRBV3-1 and TRBJ1-6; TRBD1 matches at 9 bases. Germline V CDR1 and CDR2: LGHDT, YNNKEL (reference sequence). CDR3 length equals 16 residues. The V segment lost 5 bases and the J segment 6 bases; nucleotides outside the gene matches: 8. The CDR3 loop reads CASSGTGGFSNSPLHF. The CDR3 region has the DNA TGTGCCAGCAGCGGAACAGGGGGCTTTTCTAATTCACCCCTCCACTTT.

This clonotype turned up a few times. The V gene is TRBV6-2 or TRBV6-3, the J gene TRBJ1-6; perhaps TRBD1 as D (6 bases). CDR1 and CDR2 from the germline V gene are MNHEY and SVGEGT. This CDR3 has 17 residues. Trimming stripped 6 bases from V and 9 bases from J, with 24 bases between. CDR3 coding DNA: TGTGCCAGCAGCGTGTCCAGGGACGGTCGGGGGCTTTCACCCCTCCACTTT. It yields the protein CASSVSRDGRGLSPLHF.

The J gene is TRBJ2-5, the V gene TRBV7-6; 10 nucleotides align to TRBD1. Germline CDR1 reads SGHVS; CDR2 reads FNYEAQ. This CDR3 is 16 amino acids long. J lost 5 bases, V lost 3 bases, and 9 bases had no gene match. The CDR3 nucleotides are TGTGCCAGCAGCTTTCTCCGGGACAGGGGAAGGGAGACCCAGTACTTC. The encoded protein is CASSFLRDRGRETQYF.